One sample yielded the 20 T cell receptor beta chains listed below, sequenced in a study of blood T cell repertoires in COVID-19. Here immunoSEQ multiplex PCR was the method, and the copy in TCRdb shows in-frame clones only, minus some. The table shows about 180,000 clones, with roughly nine tenths occurring only once. Sequenced: peripheral blood. These receptors were collected from a woman aged 25 to 39 with active or convalescent COVID-19.

This clone turned up a few times. This chain joins TRBV10-3 and TRBJ2-1, with 9 bases fitting TRBD2. The J segment lost 2 bases and the V segment lost 7 bases, leaving 9 bases of the junction unmatched. Germline assignment: CDR1 ENHRY and CDR2 SYGVKD. CDR3 size: 16 residues. The CDR3 here is CAIKTSGFSPYNEQFF. The CDR3 DNA is TGTGCCATCAAAACTAGCGGGTTTTCACCCTACAATGAGCAGTTCTTC.

The J gene is TRBJ2-5, the V gene TRBV28; TRBD1 matches 10 bases. The V segment lost 5 bases and the J segment 4 bases; nucleotides outside the gene matches: 7. CDR1 is MDHEN and CDR2 is SYDVKM in the germline V gene. The CDR3 consists of 15 residues. The DNA for the CDR3 is TGTGCCAGCAGTGATCCGGGACAGGGGAGAGAGACCCAGTACTTC. Translation: CASSDPGQGRETQYF.

The chain carries TRBV11-2 and TRBJ1-6; 7 nucleotides line up with TRBD1. Germline V gene lookup returns CDR1 SGHAT and CDR2 FQNNGV. The CDR3 length is 13 residues. With V trimmed by 6 bases and J by 10 bases, 6 bases remained unmatched. CDR3 sequence reads: CASSLEGASPLHF. The CDR3, as DNA: TGTGCCAGCAGTCTAGAGGGGGCATCACCCCTCCACTTT.

The V gene is TRBV28, the J gene TRBJ2-5; 10 nucleotides align to TRBD2. CDR3 length equals 15 residues. Germline V gene lookup returns CDR1 MDHEN and CDR2 SYDVKM. The junction had 4 bases not matched to a gene; V was cut back by 4 bases and J by 2 bases. CDR3 in DNA: TGTGCCAGCAGTTCCCCGGGACTAGCGCAAGAGACCCAGTACTTC. Translating gives CASSSPGLAQETQYF. Together with reference TRBV28 and TRBJ2-5, the CDR3 gives the full variable domain: DVKVTQSSRYLVKRTGEKVFLECVQDMDHENMFWYRQDPGLGLRLIYFSYDVKMKEKGDIPEGYSVSREKKERFSLILESASTNQTSMYLCASSSPGLAQETQYFGPGTRLLVL.

Details on this clone: Different DNA sequences within this sample yield the same CDR3. The rearrangement uses TRBV2 and TRBJ2-1, with D perhaps TRBD2 (6 bases). Trimming stripped 5 bases from V and 0 bases from J, with 17 bases between. Germline-derived CDR1 and CDR2 are SNHLY and FYNNEI. The CDR3 consists of 17 residues. The CDR3 nucleotides read TGTGCCAGCAGTTCCCCAATCCGGGACTTCTCCTACAATGAGCAGTTCTTC. It encodes CASSSPIRDFSYNEQFF.

This clone has ten or more counts. This sequence joins TRBV6-4 and TRBJ2-3; 8 bases map to TRBD1. The V gene's germline CDR1 is MRHNA and CDR2 SNTAGT. This CDR3 has 15 amino acids. Trimming took 3 bases from V and 2 from J; bases not matched to a gene: 4. CDR3: CASSEQGGSTDTQYF. Here the CDR3 DNA reads TGTGCCAGCAGTGAACAGGGGGGATCCACAGATACGCAGTATTTT.

For this clone: Other DNA sequences within the sample encode an identical CDR3. This sequence joins TRBV5-4 and TRBJ1-5, with D unclear. CDR3 length equals 14 residues. V was pared by 0 bases and J by 1 base, with 5 bases between. Germline CDR1 is SGHNT and CDR2 is YYREEE (reference sequence). Here the CDR3 reads CASSLDRSNQPQHF. As DNA, the CDR3 is TGTGCCAGCAGCTTGGACAGAAGCAATCAGCCCCAGCATTTT.

This chain uses TRBV11-2 with TRBJ1-2, with D perhaps TRBD1 (6 bases). Looked up from germline, CDR1 is SGHAT and CDR2 is FQNNGV. The CDR3 totals 14 residues. Between the trimmed V and J ends, which lost 4 bases and 8 bases, there was a span of 17 bases. Written as DNA, the CDR3 is TGTGCCAGCAGCTCCCGAGGCCCAGGGGAGGGCTACACCTTC. Translating gives CASSSRGPGEGYTF.

The V and J genes are TRBV14 and TRBJ2-1, with D perhaps TRBD2 (5 bases). This CDR3 has 15 residues. Germline-derived CDR1 and CDR2 are SGHDN and FVKESK. V was clipped by 2 bases and J by 0 bases, with 8 bases between them. The CDR3 region is CASSQWRTSYNEQFF. For the CDR3, the DNA is TGTGCCAGCAGCCAATGGAGGACCTCCTACAATGAGCAGTTCTTC.

The chain has TRBV29-1 and TRBJ2-5, with 11 bases identical to TRBD2. From germline, CDR1 is SQVTM and CDR2 ANQGSEA. The CDR3 totals 14 residues. The V gene end was trimmed by 7 bases and the J gene end by 1 base; junction bases not matched to a gene: 5. CDR3 region: CSAPSGGTQETQYF. CDR3 bases: TGCAGCGCCCCTAGCGGGGGGACCCAAGAGACCCAGTACTTC.

The chain links TRBV27 to TRBJ1-5, with D hard to call. Germline CDR1 reads MNHEY; CDR2 reads SMNVEV (reference sequence). Trimming shortened V by 4 bases and J by 4 bases, and 5 bases separated the two germline ends. The CDR3 sequence is 12 residues long. CDR3 bases: TGTGCCAGCAGTTCCCAGAATCAGCCCCAGCATTTT. Its translation is CASSSQNQPQHF.

V and J are TRBV7-8 and TRBJ1-2; D perhaps matches TRBD1 (6 bases). Germline-derived CDR1 and CDR2 are SGHVS and FQNEAQ. Trimming shortened V by 3 bases and J by 5 bases, and 16 bases separated the two germline ends. The CDR3 contains 15 residues. CDR3 sequence: CASSLRTESLYGYTF. DNA for the CDR3: TGTGCCAGCAGCTTGAGGACAGAGTCATTATATGGCTACACCTTC.

The V and J genes are TRBV18 and TRBJ2-1; possible D gene TRBD1, 6 bases. The CDR3 has 18 residues. Trimming removed 3 bases from V and 4 bases from J, with 22 bases in between. CDR1 and CDR2 (germline): KGHSH, LQKENI. CDR3 protein: CASSPFQSNSQGYNEQFF. The CDR3 bases are TGTGCCAGCTCACCGTTCCAGAGTAACTCCCAGGGGTACAATGAGCAGTTCTTC.

The rearrangement uses TRBV6-6 and TRBJ1-1; 10 positions agree with TRBD1. The trim removed 10 bases at V and 6 bases at J, leaving 11 bases unmatched. The CDR3 is made up of 14 amino acids. Per germline, CDR1 MNHNY and CDR2 SVGAGI (reference sequence). The CDR3 region has the DNA TGTGCCATCCTCCGGGACAGGGGTGAGCCTGAAGCTTTCTTT. This translates into CAILRDRGEPEAFF.

J is TRBJ1-2 and V is TRBV11-2, with 7 bases identical to TRBD1. The CDR3 length is 13 residues. Germline V lookup: CDR1 SGHAT, CDR2 FQNNGV. V lost 2 bases to trimming and J lost 6 bases; unmatched junction nucleotides: 3. The CDR3 DNA sequence: TGTGCCAGCAGCTTAACAGGGGAACATGGCTACACCTTC. This codes for CASSLTGEHGYTF.

The chain couples TRBV18 to TRBJ2-1; 9 nucleotides line up with TRBD2. From germline, CDR1 is KGHSH and CDR2 LQKENI. The CDR3 extends over 14 amino acids. With 3 bases clipped from V and 5 bases from J, the junction kept 2 bases outside the gene matches. The CDR3 region is CASSPGLANNEQFF. The CDR3 DNA sequence: TGTGCCAGCTCACCGGGACTAGCCAACAATGAGCAGTTCTTC.

The chain employs TRBV6-2 or TRBV6-3 and TRBJ1-3, with TRBD1 matching over 8 bases. CDR1 is MNHEY and CDR2 is SVGEGT in the germline V gene. J was trimmed by 3 bases and V by 6 bases; bases with no gene match: 4. The CDR3 runs 14 residues. CDR3 sequence reads: CASSGQGFGNTIYF. The CDR3 nucleotides read TGTGCCAGCAGCGGACAGGGTTTTGGAAACACCATATATTTT.

Written as DNA, the CDR3 is TGTGCCAGCTCACCAGAGACAGGATTCACAGATACGCAGTATTTT. Its translation: CASSPETGFTDTQYF. The chain combines TRBV18 with TRBJ2-3; weak D call: TRBD1 (6 bases). The CDR3 runs 15 residues. The V end was cut by 2 bases, the J end by 2 bases, with 11 bases between. Germline-derived CDR1 and CDR2 are KGHSH and LQKENI.

CDR3 nucleotides: TGTGCAAGTCGCCAACGATTAGGGGACAGGCGGTTCGGCTACACCTTC. Protein sequence: CASRQRLGDRRFGYTF. The chain uses TRBV12-2 and TRBJ1-2; TRBD1 reflects the table's D call only, with no check against the DNA. TRBV12-2 is a listed pseudogene. CDR3 length: 16 residues.

V usage is TRBV28 and J usage is TRBJ2-7; the D gene is possibly TRBD2 (6 bases). V dropped 4 bases and J dropped 6 bases, with 10 bases sitting between them. Germline assignment: CDR1 MDHEN and CDR2 SYDVKM. This CDR3 has 12 residues. The CDR3 reads CASSSAGSEQYF. CDR3 DNA sequence: TGTGCCAGCAGTTCCGCGGGGTCCGAGCAGTACTTC.